This passage covers 28 T cell receptor beta chains from one sample sequenced in a study of vaccination and CD4 T cells after COVID-19. Regarding time point: late sampling 161 to 241 days after vaccination in a few convalescent patients. As for treatment: 10-day PBMC culture with coronavirus spike peptide pools or control peptides (ViraFEST assay). Cultured CD4+ T-cell DNA underwent Oncomine TCR Beta short-read sequencing. TCRdb processed the PCR reads anew with MiXCR; each CDR3 protein has one entry. Of tens of thousands of distinct CDR3 sequences detected, around 42% appear once; the ten largest clones hold 9% to 10%. For these receptors, no antigen is known. Sequencing was performed on CD4+ T cells from blood, cultured in vitro, taken about 7 months after SARS-CoV-2 vaccination. These receptor sequences come from a human donor who had recovered from COVID-19.

V usage is TRBV15 and J usage is TRBJ2-7; TRBD2 aligns across 9 bases. V shed 5 bases and J 1 base; nucleotides not matched to a gene: 12. The CDR3 is 17 residues long. CDR1 is LNHNV and CDR2 is YYDKDF in the germline V gene (reference sequence). For the CDR3, the DNA is TGTGCCACCAGCGGAGTGGGGAGCGGGAGGATTTCCTACGAGCAGTACTTC. Encoded protein: CATSGVGSGRISYEQYF.

V usage is TRBV6-2 or TRBV6-3 and J usage is TRBJ2-3, with TRBD2 matching over 9 bases. The CDR3 consists of 15 residues. The trim removed 2 bases at V and 0 bases at J, leaving 0 bases unmatched. The V gene's germline CDR1 is MNHEY and CDR2 SVGEGT. The CDR3 is CASSYTSGSTDTQYF. CDR3 sequence (DNA): TGTGCCAGCAGTTACACTAGCGGGAGCACAGATACGCAGTATTTT.

The rearrangement links TRBV7-9 to TRBJ1-2; 11 positions match TRBD1. The CDR3 totals 17 residues. V lost 0 bases and J lost 7; bases outside the gene matches: 10. Germline CDR1 and CDR2: SEHNR and FQNEAQ (reference sequence). Here the CDR3 reads CASSLADRGRRLGGYTF. For the CDR3, the DNA is TGTGCCAGCAGCTTAGCGGACAGGGGGCGAAGGCTGGGTGGCTACACCTTC. The variable domain in full, completed from reference TRBV7-9 and TRBJ1-2, reads DTGVSQNPRHKITKRGQNVTFRCDPISEHNRLYWYRQTLGQGPEFLTYFQNEAQLEKSRLLSDRFSAERPKGSFSTLEIQRTEQGDSAMYLCASSLADRGRRLGGYTFGSGTRLTVV.

V usage is TRBV11-3 and J usage is TRBJ2-3; D not resolved. Trimming shortened V by 1 base and J by 2 bases, and 4 bases separated the two germline ends. The CDR3 covers 13 residues. Germline-derived CDR1 and CDR2 are SGHNT and YENEEA. CDR3 protein: CASSLGDTDTQYF. In DNA, the CDR3 is TGTGCCAGCAGCTTAGGAGACACAGATACGCAGTATTTT.

The rearrangement uses TRBV30 and TRBJ2-7, with a tentative D call TRBD1 (5 bases). Germline V gene lookup returns CDR1 GTSNPN and CDR2 SVGIG (reference sequence). CDR3 length: 16 amino acids. Trimming removed 2 bases at V and 0 bases at J, with 17 bases between. DNA for the CDR3: TGTGCCTGGAGTCGTCCTCAAGGGGATAGCTCCTACGAGCAGTACTTC. Its protein product is CAWSRPQGDSSYEQYF.

This clonotype was recorded once. The chain recombines TRBV20-1 with TRBJ2-3; no clear D. The CDR3 runs to 11 residues. Trimming removed 2 bases from V and 3 bases from J, with 3 bases in between. The germline CDR1 and CDR2 sequences are DFQATT and SNEGSKA (reference sequence). CDR3 DNA: TGCAGTGCTAGACTGACAGATACGCAGTATTTT. Its protein product is CSARLTDTQYF.

The V and J genes are TRBV20-1 and TRBJ2-1, with 7 bases identical to TRBD2. CDR1 and CDR2 from the germline V gene are DFQATT and SNEGSKA (reference sequence). Trimming removed 2 bases from V and 7 bases from J; junction bases left unmatched: 14. The CDR3 is 16 residues long. The CDR3 spells CSARSLGGRALNEQFF. Written as DNA, the CDR3 is TGCAGTGCTAGATCCCTGGGGGGGAGGGCCCTGAATGAGCAGTTCTTC.

This clonotype appeared a few times. The chain is built from TRBV20-1 and TRBJ2-1; D might be TRBD2 (5 bases). CDR3 length: 13 amino acids. Trimming stripped 6 bases from V and 2 bases from J, with 11 bases between. Germline V gene lookup returns CDR1 DFQATT and CDR2 SNEGSKA (reference sequence). The CDR3 protein is CSAIATPYNEQFF. The CDR3 coding sequence is TGCAGTGCCATAGCGACACCCTACAATGAGCAGTTCTTC.

This chain links TRBV20-1 with TRBJ2-7, with 8 bases lining up with TRBD2. Germline CDR1 reads DFQATT; CDR2 reads SNEGSKA (reference sequence). The CDR3 extends over 12 amino acids. The CDR3 loop reads CECSGGSYEQYF. CDR3 nucleotides: TGCGAGTGCTCGGGGGGGTCCTACGAGCAGTACTTC.

This clonotype was detected a few times. The V and J genes are TRBV7-6 and TRBJ2-1, with D possibly TRBD1 on 6 matching bases. The CDR3 runs to 13 residues. CDR1 SGHVS and CDR2 FNYEAQ come from the germline V gene. Trimming took off 6 bases at V and 4 bases at J, with 10 bases between the two ends. CDR3 bases: TGTGCCAGCAGACCGGACAGTTACAATGAGCAGTTCTTC. It translates to CASRPDSYNEQFF.

The chain carries TRBV7-2 and TRBJ2-3; tentatively, D is TRBD1 or TRBD2 (7 bases each). CDR1 and CDR2 (germline): SGHTA, FQGNSA. The CDR3 spans 15 residues. V lost 2 bases to trimming and J lost 5 bases, with 14 bases between them. CDR3 sequence (DNA): TGTGCCAGCAGCTTACAGGGGGGGGGCCGAGATACGCAGTATTTT. Amino acids: CASSLQGGGRDTQYF.

The V call is TRBV20-1, the J call TRBJ2-5; D is unclear. This CDR3 region has 11 residues. Trimming removed 6 bases at V and 8 bases at J, with 13 bases between. Looked up from germline, CDR1 is DFQATT and CDR2 is SNEGSKA (reference sequence). CDR3 residues: CSAIPGGTQYF. The CDR3 region has the DNA TGCAGTGCCATTCCCGGCGGCACCCAGTACTTC.

This rearrangement joins TRBV20-1 to TRBJ2-2, with 7 bases lining up with TRBD2. V shed 1 base, J shed 4 bases, and the junction held 9 bases outside the gene matches. CDR1 is DFQATT, CDR2 SNEGSKA, per germline (reference sequence). CDR3 size: 16 residues. The CDR3 region is CSARATGRAFTGELFF. CDR3 in DNA: TGCAGTGCTAGAGCCACTGGGAGGGCCTTCACCGGGGAGCTGTTTTTT.

The gene calls are TRBV10-3 and TRBJ1-2; 8 bases line up with TRBD1. This CDR3 region has 13 residues. Germline V lookup: CDR1 ENHRY, CDR2 SYGVKD. Trimming cost V 4 bases and J 5 bases; bases outside gene matches: 3. The CDR3 DNA follows: TGTGCCATCAGTGTACAGGGGGAGTATGGCTACACCTTC. Translated: CAISVQGEYGYTF.

The chain has TRBV20-1 and TRBJ2-5; TRBD2 might be the D (7 bases). The CDR3 is 13 amino acids. Germline CDR1 DFQATT, CDR2 SNEGSKA (reference sequence). V lost 5 bases, J lost 9 bases, and 19 bases lay in between. Here the CDR3 DNA reads TGCAGTGCTTCCGCTAGCGGACAGCTGTCCCAGTACTTC. Translation: CSASASGQLSQYF.

The V gene is TRBV6-4, the J gene TRBJ2-3, with a possible D match to TRBD2 (5 bases). Per the germline V gene, CDR1 is MRHNA and CDR2 is SNTAGT. There are 13 residues in the CDR3. V was trimmed by 3 bases and J by 3 bases, leaving 7 bases between them. As DNA, the CDR3 is TGTGCCAGCAGTGAACAGCGGACAGATACGCAGTATTTT. Amino acids: CASSEQRTDTQYF.

This clonotype was observed a few times. V usage is TRBV20-1 and J usage is TRBJ2-1, with D tentatively TRBD2 (5 bases). The V gene's germline CDR1 is DFQATT and CDR2 SNEGSKA (reference sequence). CDR3 length: 13 amino acids. Trimming pared 2 bases from V and 14 bases from J, leaving 19 bases between. CDR3: CSARPPSAAREFF. CDR3 bases: TGCAGTGCTAGACCACCCAGTGCCGCGCGGGAGTTCTTC.

This clonotype was counted only a few times. The chain links TRBV7-9 to TRBJ2-2; tentatively, D is TRBD1 (6 bases). Germline assignment: CDR1 SEHNR and CDR2 FQNEAQ (reference sequence). The V end lost 5 bases, the J end lost 0 bases, and 16 bases lay between the germline ends. The CDR3 is 17 residues long. The CDR3 DNA follows: TGTGCCAGCAGCAATGTCCCGGGACAACCGAACACCGGGGAGCTGTTTTTT. Amino acids: CASSNVPGQPNTGELFF.

This clonotype has more than one count but fewer than ten. The CDR3 sequence: CASSDLVLDRGLLAGGEQYF. The CDR3 region has the DNA TGTGCCAGCAGCGACTTGGTCCTGGACAGGGGGCTTCTAGCGGGAGGCGAGCAGTACTTC. The chain employs TRBV7-9 and TRBJ2-7; D is tentatively TRBD1 or TRBD2 (11 bases each). Germline assignment: CDR1 SEHNR and CDR2 FQNEAQ (reference sequence). V was trimmed by 5 bases and J by 6 bases, leaving 35 bases between them. The CDR3 is made up of 20 amino acids.

A few counts support this clonotype. The J gene is TRBJ2-5, the V gene TRBV20-1; 11 nucleotides match TRBD1. The CDR3 has 15 amino acids. Germline CDR1 DFQATT, CDR2 SNEGSKA (reference sequence). Trimming cost V 6 bases and J 5 bases; bases outside gene matches: 11. CDR3 loop: CSAARGTGGFETQYF. CDR3 DNA: TGCAGTGCCGCCAGAGGGACAGGGGGTTTTGAGACCCAGTACTTC.

This chain links TRBV6-1 with TRBJ1-1; TRBD1 matches at 11 bases. Germline V gene sequence: CDR1 MNHNS, CDR2 SASEGT. V gave up 9 bases and J gave up 4 bases; unmatched junction bases: 16. This CDR3 spans 17 amino acids. This CDR3 is CASRRGTGGSWATEAFF. The CDR3 nucleotides read TGTGCCAGTCGGAGAGGGACAGGGGGAAGTTGGGCCACTGAAGCTTTCTTT.

In DNA form, the CDR3 reads TGTGCCAGCAGATCGGGGACTAGCGGGAGGGTCTACAATGAGCAGTTCTTC. Encoded protein: CASRSGTSGRVYNEQFF. The chain uses TRBV6-6 and TRBJ2-1, with TRBD2 matching over 16 bases. The V segment lost 6 bases and the J segment 3 bases; nucleotides outside the gene matches: 5. This CDR3 region has 17 residues. Germline V gives CDR1 MNHNY, CDR2 SVGAGI (reference sequence).

This clonotype has a single count. The genes are TRBV6-5 and TRBJ2-3; TRBD1 might be the D (6 bases). Germline V gives CDR1 MNHEY, CDR2 SVGAGI. The V and J ends lost 0 bases and 6 bases respectively, with 16 bases between them. The CDR3 sequence is 16 residues long. CDR3 loop: CASSYSGYAQGDTQYF. The CDR3 bases are TGTGCCAGCAGTTACTCGGGGTATGCGCAGGGGGATACGCAGTATTTT.

This clonotype turned up a few times. The chain couples TRBV6-1 to TRBJ2-3; either TRBD1 or TRBD2 may supply D (7 bases each). V was pared by 7 bases and J by 4 bases, with 12 bases between. This CDR3 has 13 amino acids. The germline CDR1 and CDR2 sequences are MNHNS and SASEGT. CDR3 DNA: TGTGCCAGCACCAGGGGGGGGGCAGATACGCAGTATTTT. This encodes CASTRGGADTQYF.

The genes are TRBV5-4 and TRBJ2-7; no definite D call. Germline values: CDR1 SGHNT, CDR2 YYREEE (reference sequence). This CDR3 has 15 amino acids. V lost 0 bases and J lost 0, with 10 bases in between. This chain's CDR3 is CASSLGGKSSYEQYF. CDR3 in DNA: TGTGCCAGCAGCTTGGGCGGAAAGAGCTCCTACGAGCAGTACTTC. Full variable domain (remainder filled in from reference TRBV5-4 and TRBJ2-7): ETGVTQSPTHLIKTRGQQVTLRCSSQSGHNTVSWYQQALGQGPQFIFQYYREEENGRGNFPPRFSGLQFPNYSSELNVNALELDDSALYLCASSLGGKSSYEQYFGPGTRLTVT.

This rearrangement joins TRBV5-4 to TRBJ2-1; tentative D call: TRBD2 (5 bases). Germline V gene lookup returns CDR1 SGHNT and CDR2 YYREEE (reference sequence). V was shortened by 4 bases and J by 7 bases, with 12 bases between the two germline ends. The CDR3 is 13 residues long. CDR3 DNA sequence: TGTGCCAGCAGCGTAATAGGACTTAATGAGCAGTTCTTC. Protein sequence: CASSVIGLNEQFF.

The CDR3 loop is CASSYFGDNQPQHF. CDR3 nucleotide sequence: TGTGCCAGCAGTTATTTCGGAGACAATCAGCCCCAGCATTTT. The V and J genes are TRBV6-5 and TRBJ1-5, with D hard to call. Trimming left V 3 bases short and J 3 bases short, with 9 bases between. The CDR3 runs 14 residues. Germline CDR1 and CDR2: MNHEY and SVGAGI.

This clonotype came up a few times. This rearrangement joins TRBV15 to TRBJ2-7; 7 nucleotides match TRBD2. Germline trimming cut 1 base from V and 3 bases from J; bases unmatched to any gene: 3. CDR1 is LNHNV and CDR2 is YYDKDF in the germline V gene (reference sequence). The CDR3 runs to 14 residues. The CDR3 nucleotides read TGTGCCACCAGCAGAGGGGCTAGCGGCTACGAGCAGTACTTC. Its protein product is CATSRGASGYEQYF.